These 25 T cell receptor beta chains originate from one sample sequenced in a study of T cell repertoires in cytomegalovirus infection. Via MiXCR, TCRdb re-called the reads, giving one row per CDR3 protein. Among 70,000 or so distinct CDR3 sequences listed, about 26% were seen once. Their antigen targets remain unknown. The input for sequencing was CD8+ T cells from cultured PBMCs, taken from culture after CMV antigen stimulation. Every receptor here comes from a human donor in good health (CMV status not recorded). Some clones in this sample may be carry-over from other donors' samples.

This clonotype showed up just a few times. The genes are TRBV5-4 and TRBJ2-5; D call uncertain. The ends were cut back, 0 bases at V and 1 base at J, with 10 bases in the middle. The CDR3 has 15 residues. Germline loops: CDR1 SGHNT, CDR2 YYREEE (reference sequence). The CDR3 nucleotides read TGTGCCAGCAGCTTGGTCGAAGGGCCCCAAGAGACCCAGTACTTC. This sequence encodes CASSLVEGPQETQYF.

The V gene is TRBV4-3, the J gene TRBJ2-7; D is perhaps TRBD1 or TRBD2 (5 bases each). Germline CDR1 and CDR2: LGHNA and YSLEER. The length of the CDR3 is 17 residues. V lost 0 bases and J lost 0, with 15 bases in between. CDR3 residues: CASSQELRDGVSYEQYF. The CDR3 bases are TGCGCCAGCAGCCAAGAGCTCCGGGACGGAGTCTCCTACGAGCAGTACTTC.

By proportion, this clonotype is medium-sized. This sequence joins TRBV7-2 and TRBJ2-5, with D hard to call. Trimming left V 1 base short and J 1 base short, with 7 bases between. Germline CDR1 is SGHTA and CDR2 is FQGNSA. This CDR3 spans 14 amino acids. The CDR3 is CASSLDWLQETQYF. In nucleotides, the CDR3 is TGTGCCAGCAGCTTAGATTGGCTCCAAGAGACCCAGTACTTC.

This clonotype was detected many times. The rearrangement links TRBV7-3 to TRBJ1-1, with TRBD1 identical over 8 bases. This CDR3 has 16 residues. Germline CDR1 reads SGHTA; CDR2 reads FQGTGA. With 4 bases clipped from V and 5 bases from J, the junction kept 12 bases outside the gene matches. CDR3 DNA: TGTGCCAGCAGCTCCCCCTCAGGGGGCTCGGCTACTGAAGCTTTCTTT. It yields the protein CASSSPSGGSATEAFF. Drawing the rest from reference TRBV7-3 and TRBJ1-1, the complete variable domain is GAGVSQTPSNKVTEKGKYVELRCDPISGHTALYWYRQSLGQGPEFLIYFQGTGAADDSGLPNDRFFAVRPEGSVSTLKIQRTERGDSAVYLCASSSPSGGSATEAFFGQGTRLTVV.

The DNA of the CDR3 is TGTGCCAGCAGTTTCTTCCTAGCGTACGAGCAGTACTTC. Its translation is CASSFFLAYEQYF. The chain joins TRBV12-3 or TRBV12-4 to TRBJ2-7; a possible D gene is TRBD2 (6 bases). The CDR3 spans 13 residues. Between the trimmed V and J ends, which lost 3 bases and 4 bases, there was a span of 10 bases.

This rearrangement joins TRBV11-2 to TRBJ2-1, with D unclear. V was pared by 3 bases and J by 7 bases, with 7 bases between. Germline loops: CDR1 SGHAT, CDR2 FQNNGV. This CDR3 spans 12 amino acids. This chain's CDR3 is CASSFGPNEQFF. The CDR3 DNA sequence: TGTGCCAGCAGCTTCGGGCCGAATGAGCAGTTCTTC.

V gene TRBV12-5 combines with J gene TRBJ2-5; 7 nucleotides align to TRBD2. Trimming at V came to 5 bases and at J to 1 base, leaving 7 bases not matched to a gene. This CDR3 has 15 amino acids. Germline V gene data show CDR1 as LGHNT and CDR2 as FRNRAP. CDR3 protein: CASGHSGTFQETQYF. The CDR3 DNA reads TGTGCTAGTGGTCACAGCGGGACCTTCCAAGAGACCCAGTACTTC.

This clonotype was observed a handful of times. The chain carries TRBV7-9 and TRBJ1-2; D is unresolved. CDR1 is SEHNR and CDR2 is FQNEAQ in the germline V gene (reference sequence). CDR3 size: 17 residues. V lost 0 bases, J lost 0 bases, and 14 bases lay in between. This CDR3 is CASSLAPMAEPNYGYTF. The CDR3 nucleotides are TGTGCCAGCAGCTTAGCGCCAATGGCAGAACCTAACTATGGCTACACCTTC.

This clonotype has ten or more counts. The chain recombines TRBV7-8 with TRBJ1-5; unclear D gene. CDR3 length: 16 amino acids. Germline V gene sequence: CDR1 SGHVS, CDR2 FQNEAQ. V was pared by 5 bases and J by 6 bases, with 20 bases between. CDR3 DNA: TGTGCCAGCAGCCACACCCTTGCCGGTCTGGGTCAGCCCCAGCATTTT. Its translation is CASSHTLAGLGQPQHF.

CDR3 sequence reads: CASSYSPGETQYF. CDR3 nucleotides: TGTGCCAGCAGTTACTCGCCCGGGGAGACCCAGTACTTC. The J gene is TRBJ2-5, the V gene TRBV6-6, with unresolved D. Trimming took 0 bases from V and 5 from J, leaving 7 bases between them. Per germline, CDR1 MNHNY and CDR2 SVGAGI (reference sequence). CDR3 length: 13 residues.

The table lists this clonotype with many counts. The chain combines TRBV20-1 with TRBJ2-1; 7 positions match TRBD1. The CDR3 sequence is 13 residues long. J lost 11 bases, V lost 1 base, and 8 bases had no gene match. CDR1 is DFQATT, CDR2 SNEGSKA, per germline (reference sequence). The CDR3 bases are TGCAGTGCTAGAGTAATGACAGGGTTAAAGCAGTTCTTC. Translation: CSARVMTGLKQFF.

CDR3 DNA: TGTGCCAGCAGATCCCCCCGGGAGGCCAACTCCTACGAGCAGTACTTC. Translated, it gives CASRSPREANSYEQYF. The chain joins TRBV11-3 to TRBJ2-7, with 7 bases identical to TRBD2. CDR1 and CDR2 from the germline V gene are SGHNT and YENEEA. After removal of 6 bases from V and 0 bases from J, the junction contained 11 bases not matched to a gene. The CDR3 spans 16 residues.

There are many counts of this clonotype. The chain joins TRBV7-6 to TRBJ2-1; TRBD2 matches at 8 bases. The CDR3 runs to 16 residues. The V gene end was trimmed by 1 base and the J gene end by 9 bases; junction bases not matched to a gene: 11. From germline, CDR1 is SGHVS and CDR2 FNYEAQ. For the CDR3, the DNA is TGTGCCAGCAGCTTAGACGCACGGGAGGGCCGTAGTGAGCAGTTCTTC. Its translation: CASSLDAREGRSEQFF.

The chain carries TRBV15 and TRBJ2-1; D is uncertain. Per the germline V gene, CDR1 is LNHNV and CDR2 is YYDKDF (reference sequence). The CDR3 length is 13 residues. The ends were cut back, 4 bases at V and 8 bases at J, with 12 bases in the middle. The CDR3 sequence is CATSIRRGDEQFF. The DNA of the CDR3 is TGTGCCACCAGCATACGGCGAGGCGATGAGCAGTTCTTC.

The chain combines TRBV2 with TRBJ2-7, with no clear D. CDR3 length: 12 amino acids. Trimming removed 3 bases at V and 3 bases at J, with 6 bases between. The germline CDR1 and CDR2 sequences are SNHLY and FYNNEI. Here the CDR3 DNA reads TGTGCCAGCAGTGAGGGCAGCTACGAGCAGTACTTC. This sequence encodes CASSEGSYEQYF.

This chain's CDR3 is CASSLGTGGWTEAFF. Written as DNA, the CDR3 is TGTGCCAGCAGTTTAGGGACAGGGGGTTGGACTGAAGCTTTCTTT. The chain uses TRBV28 and TRBJ1-1; 11 bases fit TRBD1. The CDR3 is 15 amino acids. V lost 2 bases and J lost 5; bases outside the gene matches: 4. Germline lookup yields CDR1 MDHEN and CDR2 SYDVKM.

This clonotype was observed a few times. The V call is TRBV7-2, the J call TRBJ1-5, with D possibly TRBD1 on 5 matching bases. The CDR3 sequence is 14 residues long. The V gene lost 4 bases and the J gene lost 6 bases, with 13 bases spanning the gap. CDR1 is SGHTA, CDR2 FQGNSA, per germline. The CDR3 loop is CASSSTGGAQPQHF. As DNA, the CDR3 is TGTGCCAGCAGCTCCACCGGAGGGGCTCAGCCCCAGCATTTT.

The gene calls are TRBV7-6 and TRBJ2-7; 7 bases are a match to TRBD1. Germline CDR1 SGHVS, CDR2 FNYEAQ. The length of the CDR3 is 15 residues. V lost 1 base to trimming and J lost 2 bases; unmatched junction nucleotides: 5. The CDR3 reads CASSLGQGETYEQYF. As DNA, the CDR3 is TGTGCCAGCAGCTTAGGGCAGGGGGAAACCTACGAGCAGTACTTC.

This clonotype appeared a few times. The chain is built from TRBV5-4 and TRBJ1-1; 11 bases agree with TRBD1. Germline V CDR1 and CDR2: SGHNT, YYREEE (reference sequence). Trimming at V came to 4 bases and at J to 6 bases, leaving 5 bases not matched to a gene. This CDR3 comprises 14 residues. The CDR3 region has the DNA TGTGCCAGCAGCGATGAGGACAGGGGGCCTGAAGCTTTCTTT. Translated, it gives CASSDEDRGPEAFF.

There are many counts of this clonotype. This chain links TRBV27 with TRBJ1-1; 9 bases are a match to TRBD1. Losses at the gene ends were 8 bases for V and 5 bases for J; bases not matched to a gene: 6. CDR1 and CDR2 from the germline V gene are MNHEY and SMNVEV (reference sequence). The CDR3 length is 13 residues. The CDR3 sequence is CASRDRARTEAFF. The CDR3 bases are TGTGCCAGCCGGGACAGGGCGAGGACTGAAGCTTTCTTT.

The chain joins TRBV6-2 or TRBV6-3 to TRBJ2-7, with 9 bases that match TRBD1. Germline V gene lookup returns CDR1 MNHEY and CDR2 SVGEGT. This CDR3 is 19 amino acids long. After removal of 6 bases from V and 1 base from J, the junction contained 19 bases not matched to a gene. CDR3 loop: CASRENRDRENQRSYEQYF. The CDR3 DNA reads TGTGCCAGCAGGGAGAACCGGGACAGGGAAAATCAGCGATCCTACGAGCAGTACTTC.

This clonotype was picked up a small number of times. This chain connects TRBV11-2 to TRBJ2-2, with D perhaps TRBD2 (6 bases). Germline CDR1 and CDR2: SGHAT and FQNNGV. The CDR3 is made up of 16 amino acids. V lost 2 bases and J 2 bases, leaving 12 bases between the germline ends. The CDR3 reads CASSLSLAENTGELFF. The CDR3 coding sequence is TGTGCCAGCAGCTTATCACTAGCTGAAAACACCGGGGAGCTGTTTTTT.

The chain joins TRBV7-8 to TRBJ1-4, with 11 bases aligning to TRBD1. Germline CDR1 is SGHVS and CDR2 is FQNEAQ. The CDR3 spans 18 residues. V trimming: 5 bases; J trimming: 3 bases; junction bases outside the gene matches: 11. CDR3 DNA sequence: TGTGCCAGCAGCCCCAGGGACAGGGGGAAGCTTTCTAATGAAAAACTGTTTTTT. It is translated as CASSPRDRGKLSNEKLFF.

This clonotype was observed at least ten times. The chain is built from TRBV7-2 and TRBJ1-5, with D perhaps matching TRBD1 (6 bases). Trimming stripped 1 base from V and 3 bases from J, with 10 bases between. In germline, CDR1 is SGHTA, CDR2 FQGNSA. The CDR3 is made up of 15 amino acids. In nucleotides, the CDR3 is TGTGCCAGCAGCTTAGGGACAGTTAACAATCAGCCCCAGCATTTT. Protein sequence: CASSLGTVNNQPQHF. The complete variable domain, with remaining parts taken from reference TRBV7-2 and TRBJ1-5, reads GAGVSQSPSNKVTEKGKDVELRCDPISGHTALYWYRQSLGQGLEFLIYFQGNSAPDKSGLPSDRFSAERTGGSVSTLTIQRTQQEDSAVYLCASSLGTVNNQPQHFGDGTRLSIL.

This clonotype was recorded once. It may be a read error: a sequence one base away is much more abundant. Given the absence of the conserved phenylalanine or tryptophan at the CDR3 end, a read error is likely. The V and J genes are TRBV12-3 or TRBV12-4 and TRBJ2-1; D not resolved. The CDR3 contains 12 residues. V was trimmed by 2 bases and J by 8 bases, leaving 7 bases between them. The CDR3 spells CASSLSEDEQFL. For the CDR3, the DNA is TGTGCCAGCAGTTTATCCGAGGATGAGCAGTTCCTC.